Listed below are T cell receptor beta chains from one sample, sequenced in a study of blood T cell repertoires in COVID-19. Assay used: immunoSEQ multiplex PCR; TCRdb lists only in-frame clones, some missing. The sample records a few hundred thousand clones, around 87% being singletons. The source material was PBMCs or T cells enriched from blood (not recorded which). The receptors shown here come from a woman aged 45 to 65 who had recovered from COVID-19. CDR3s include the opening cysteine and the closing phenylalanine or tryptophan. Fields, in order: J gene, V gene, clone size, D gene, CDR3 protein, CDR3 DNA. The D gene is left open where the match is weak. Size values are once, few and many counts, or a class for expanded clones, and some rows have none.

>TRBJ1-1|TRBV12-3/TRBV12-4|.|.
CASSQTGFTEAFF
TGTGCCAGCAGTCAAACAGGGTTTACTGAAGCTTTCTTT
>TRBJ1-2|TRBV2|.|.
CASRDSRLDYGYTF
TGTGCCAGCCGAGACAGTCGGCTAGACTATGGCTACACCTTC
>TRBJ2-1|TRBV7-9|.|.
CASSLVASAAYNEQFF
TGTGCCAGCAGCTTAGTGGCTAGCGCTGCCTACAATGAGCAGTTCTTC
>TRBJ1-1|TRBV5-5|.|TRBD1
CASSPDRGWNTEAFF
TGTGCCAGCAGCCCCGACAGGGGCTGGAACACTGAAGCTTTCTTT
>TRBJ2-1|TRBV9|.|.
CASSVDGSNEQFF
TGTGCCAGCAGCGTAGACGGGAGCAATGAGCAGTTCTTC
>TRBJ1-3|TRBV10-3|.|TRBD1
CAISEDRGRDTIYF
TGTGCCATCAGTGAGGACAGGGGTCGAGACACCATATATTTT
>TRBJ1-1|TRBV28|.|.
CASRDYRRNTEAFF
TGTGCCAGCAGGGACTACAGGCGGAACACTGAAGCTTTCTTT
>TRBJ1-5|TRBV2|.|.
CASSAVREGNQPQHF
TGTGCCAGCAGTGCCGTGAGGGAGGGCAATCAGCCCCAGCATTTT
>TRBJ2-1|TRBV7-3|.|TRBD2
CASSLRASGSPKQFF
TGTGCCAGCAGCTTAAGAGCTAGCGGGAGCCCGAAGCAGTTCTTC
>TRBJ2-1|TRBV4-3|.|TRBD2
CASSQEGANLAGGDNEQFF
TGCGCCAGCAGCCAAGAGGGTGCGAATCTAGCGGGGGGGGACAATGAGCAGTTCTTC
>TRBJ1-2|TRBV12-5|.|.
CASGLVWGRNYGYTF
TGTGCTAGTGGTTTGGTATGGGGCAGGAATTATGGCTACACCTTC
>TRBJ2-5|TRBV30|once|TRBD2
CAWSVGLLAGGGETQYF
TGTGCCTGGAGTGTAGGATTGTTGGCGGGAGGCGGGGAGACCCAGTACTTC
>TRBJ2-3|TRBV4-3|.|.
CASSQSRQAIGTQYF
TGCGCCAGCAGCCAATCGAGACAGGCTATAGGGACGCAGTATTTT
>TRBJ2-7|TRBV5-1|.|TRBD1
CASRGTGAYEQYF
TGCGCCAGCAGAGGGACAGGGGCCTACGAGCAGTACTTC
>TRBJ2-1|TRBV6-5|.|.
CASTSTSYNEQFF
TGTGCCAGCACCAGTACCTCCTACAATGAGCAGTTCTTC
>TRBJ2-7|TRBV6-5|.|.
CASTSGSDYEQYF
TGTGCCAGCACGAGTGGGAGCGACTACGAGCAGTACTTC
>TRBJ2-7|TRBV5-1|few|.
CASSQNYYEQYF
TGCGCCAGCAGCCAAAACTACTACGAGCAGTACTTC
>TRBJ2-1|TRBV9|.|.
CASAESSYNEQFF
TGTGCCAGTGCAGAAAGCTCCTACAATGAGCAGTTCTTC
>TRBJ2-3|TRBV27|.|TRBD2
CASSSIAGEPDTQYF
TGTGCCAGCAGTTCAATAGCGGGAGAACCAGATACGCAGTATTTT
>TRBJ2-7|TRBV7-8|.|.
CASSFPSSYEQYF
TGTGCCAGCAGCTTCCCGAGCTCCTACGAGCAGTACTTC